This entry describes one TCR beta chain. Germline V gives CDR1 MNHNY, CDR2 SVGAGI (reference sequence). J was trimmed by 5 bases and V by 6 bases; bases with no gene match: 11. CDR3 length: 15 amino acids. The entry originates in a study of early T cells in non-severe SARS-CoV-2 infection. MiXCR, applied by TCRdb to the 5' RACE reads, yields one record per CDR3 protein. This table has 68,000 or so distinct CDR3 sequences, roughly 13% appearing once. The sequence was collected from an adult who was a healthcare worker with PCR-confirmed SARS-CoV-2 infection or an uninfected control (not recorded which). Sequenced sample: whole blood. The chain joins TRBV6-6 to TRBJ1-1; TRBD1 matches 8 bases. This chain's CDR3 is CASREGQGPGTEAFF. DNA for the CDR3: TGTGCCAGCAGGGAAGGACAGGGTCCGGGGACTGAAGCTTTCTTT.